This T cell receptor beta chain was identified during a study of shared clonotypes between healthy human individuals. Deep level was the assay's run setting. TCRdb's table, derived via immunoSEQ multiplex PCR, lists solely in-frame clones and lacks some. Here the sample spans a few million clones, 95% being singletons. Germline V lookup: CDR1 SNHLY, CDR2 FYNNEI. V was pared by 4 bases and J by 5 bases, with 15 bases between. The CDR3 loop spans 15 amino acids. The rearrangement joins TRBV2 to TRBJ1-3, with a tentative D call TRBD1 (6 bases). The sample comprised naive CD4+ T cells sorted from blood. The subset is: CD45RA+ positively selected. This TCR derives from a man younger than 35 in good health. CDR3 loop: CASSVGGGPRNTIYF. The CDR3 DNA follows: TGTGCCAGCAGTGTGGGGGGCGGGCCTAGAAACACCATATATTTT.